One sample yielded the 18 T cell receptor beta chains listed below, sequenced in a study of cytomegalovirus exposure and HLA in healthy donors. The PCR was carried out with 60 Vbeta primers and 13 Jbeta primers. Clones were sequenced by immunoSEQ multiplex PCR, and TCRdb holds only the in-frame ones, with some missing. The table records nearly 200,000 clones, about 90% of them present only once. Sequenced material: PBMCs. These receptors were collected from a man between 25 and 39 years old in good health and CMV-seronegative.

V and J are TRBV30 and TRBJ2-7; possible D gene TRBD1, 6 bases. V lost 1 base and J 4 bases, leaving 8 bases between the germline ends. In germline, CDR1 is GTSNPN, CDR2 SVGIG (reference sequence). This CDR3 is 12 amino acids long. The CDR3 nucleotides read TGTGCCTGGAGTGCTACAGGGTACGAGCAGTACTTC. It is translated as CAWSATGYEQYF.

The chain combines TRBV6-5 with TRBJ1-6; possible D gene TRBD1, 5 bases. The CDR3 runs to 12 residues. Germline CDR1 reads MNHEY; CDR2 reads SVGAGI. V shed 7 bases and J shed 8 bases, with 9 bases lying between them. The DNA of the CDR3 is TGTGCCAGCACCCTAGGGGATTCACCCCTCCACTTT. This translates into CASTLGDSPLHF.

The rearrangement uses TRBV4-1 and TRBJ1-2; TRBD1 agrees at 9 bases. CDR1 MGHRA and CDR2 YSYEKL come from the germline V gene. The J segment lost 8 bases and the V segment lost 5 bases, leaving 12 bases of the junction unmatched. The CDR3 covers 15 residues. Here the CDR3 DNA reads TGCGCCAGCAGCAATCGGGACAGGGAATATGGGGGCTACACCTTC. This encodes CASSNRDREYGGYTF.

This clone came up once. The chain employs TRBV5-1 and TRBJ2-1, with a possible D match to TRBD1 (6 bases). Germline V gives CDR1 SGHRS, CDR2 YFSETQ. CDR3 length: 14 residues. The germline V and J ends were trimmed by 0 bases and 2 bases, with 6 bases remaining between them. CDR3 sequence: CASSLGDTYNEQFF. The CDR3 bases are TGCGCCAGCAGCTTGGGGGACACCTACAATGAGCAGTTCTTC. The variable domain in full, completed from reference TRBV5-1 and TRBJ2-1, reads KAGVTQTPRYLIKTRGQQVTLSCSPISGHRSVSWYQQTPGQGLQFLFEYFSETQRNKGNFPGRFSGRQFSNSRSEMNVSTLELGDSALYLCASSLGDTYNEQFFGPGTRLTVL.

This clone occurred once. The V call is TRBV6-5, the J call TRBJ2-3; perhaps TRBD2 as D (5 bases). The CDR3 is made up of 15 amino acids. Germline values: CDR1 MNHEY, CDR2 SVGAGI. Trimming shortened V by 4 bases and J by 0 bases, and 11 bases separated the two germline ends. DNA for the CDR3: TGTGCCAGCAGTTCGCCAGCGGCTAGCACAGATACGCAGTATTTT. Translated, it gives CASSSPAASTDTQYF.

This chain links TRBV2 with TRBJ1-1; D uncertain. The CDR3 runs to 13 residues. Germline CDR1 and CDR2: SNHLY and FYNNEI. Trimming removed 8 bases at V and 4 bases at J, with 14 bases between. In nucleotides, the CDR3 is TGTGCCAGCTGTACCTGGGGAGGCACTGAAGCTTTCTTT. It encodes CASCTWGGTEAFF.

A few counts support this clone. The chain is built from TRBV27 and TRBJ2-7; D perhaps matches TRBD1 (6 bases). Germline V CDR1 and CDR2: MNHEY, SMNVEV (reference sequence). There are 15 residues in the CDR3. The V end lost 6 bases, the J end lost 3 bases, and 18 bases lay between the germline ends. The CDR3 region is CASSLSATGNYEQYF. The CDR3 region has the DNA TGTGCCAGCAGCCTATCTGCAACAGGGAACTACGAGCAGTACTTC.

The count of this clone is one. This sequence joins TRBV7-9 and TRBJ2-5, with D possibly being TRBD2 (7 bases). This CDR3 contains 18 residues. The ends were cut back, 0 bases at V and 4 bases at J, with 21 bases in the middle. Germline values: CDR1 SEHNR, CDR2 FQNEAQ (reference sequence). DNA for the CDR3: TGTGCCAGCAGCTTAGCCTTTACGGGGGGCCCCCAAATAGAGACCCAGTACTTC. It translates to CASSLAFTGGPQIETQYF.

V and J are TRBV2 and TRBJ2-6; TRBD1 might be the D (5 bases). The germline gives CDR1 SNHLY, CDR2 FYNNEI. The V and J ends lost 6 bases and 0 bases respectively, with 9 bases between them. CDR3 length equals 15 residues. The chain's CDR3 is CASRRTNSGANVLTF. CDR3 in DNA: TGTGCCAGCAGACGGACAAACTCTGGGGCCAACGTCCTGACTTTC.

V is TRBV29-1 and J is TRBJ2-5; the D is unclear. CDR3 size: 11 residues. V lost 4 bases and J lost 3, with 6 bases in between. Germline CDR1 SQVTM, CDR2 ANQGSEA. The CDR3 reads CSVGAEETQYF. In DNA form, the CDR3 reads TGCAGCGTTGGGGCAGAAGAGACCCAGTACTTC.

The CDR3 here is CASSYLDPGTSGNTIYF. The DNA for the CDR3 is TGTGCCAGCAGCTACCTAGACCCGGGAACCTCTGGAAACACCATATATTTT. The chain recombines TRBV11-2 with TRBJ1-3; D is unresolved. V was pared by 4 bases and J by 0 bases, with 16 bases between. CDR3 length: 17 amino acids. Germline V gives CDR1 SGHAT, CDR2 FQNNGV.

Only one count was recorded for this clone. V usage is TRBV2 and J usage is TRBJ2-5, with 7 bases that match TRBD1. Germline V lookup: CDR1 SNHLY, CDR2 FYNNEI. The CDR3 is 14 residues long. Losses at the gene ends were 6 bases for V and 2 bases for J; bases not matched to a gene: 6. CDR3 loop: CASREIRGQETQYF. CDR3 nucleotide sequence: TGTGCCAGCAGAGAGATCAGGGGGCAAGAGACCCAGTACTTC.

This chain connects TRBV7-2 to TRBJ2-7; 8 nucleotides agree with TRBD1. The CDR3 totals 12 residues. Per germline, CDR1 SGHTA and CDR2 FQGNSA. The junction had 1 base not matched to a gene; V was cut back by 4 bases and J by 5 bases. The CDR3 nucleotides read TGTGCCAGCAGCTGGACAGGGAACGAGCAGTACTTC. Protein sequence: CASSWTGNEQYF. Complete variable domain (other parts from reference TRBV7-2 and TRBJ2-7): GAGVSQSPSNKVTEKGKDVELRCDPISGHTALYWYRQSLGQGLEFLIYFQGNSAPDKSGLPSDRFSAERTGGSVSTLTIQRTQQEDSAVYLCASSWTGNEQYFGPGTRLTVT.

This clone was seen a handful of times. Written as DNA, the CDR3 is TGTGCCAGCAGCTTGGTTCCAGGGCTGAACACTGAAGCTTTCTTT. It specifies CASSLVPGLNTEAFF. The rearrangement joins TRBV5-4 to TRBJ1-1; D is possibly TRBD1 (5 bases). The CDR3 contains 15 residues. The V end was cut by 0 bases, the J end by 0 bases, with 9 bases between. Looked up from germline, CDR1 is SGHNT and CDR2 is YYREEE (reference sequence).

V usage is TRBV29-1 and J usage is TRBJ2-5; 9 bases line up with TRBD1. Germline V gene data show CDR1 as SQVTM and CDR2 as ANQGSEA. Germline trimming cut 7 bases from V and 0 bases from J; bases unmatched to any gene: 21. This CDR3 region has 19 residues. CDR3: CSGNARDRVNNFYQETQYF. The CDR3 coding sequence is TGCAGCGGAAATGCCCGGGACAGGGTAAATAATTTTTACCAAGAGACCCAGTACTTC.

The rearrangement links TRBV10-2 to TRBJ1-5, with TRBD1 identical over 10 bases. From germline, CDR1 is WSHSY and CDR2 SAAADI. Losses at the gene ends were 2 bases for V and 4 bases for J; bases not matched to a gene: 17. This CDR3 region has 20 residues. The CDR3 region has the DNA TGCGCCAGCAGTGAGGACCAACAGAAAAGACAGGGGGCATGGAATCAGCCCCAGCATTTT. This encodes CASSEDQQKRQGAWNQPQHF.

The V and J genes are TRBV30 and TRBJ2-3, with D possibly being TRBD2 (7 bases). Germline V CDR1 and CDR2: GTSNPN, SVGIG (reference sequence). Trimming took 0 bases from V and 4 from J, leaving 20 bases between them. The CDR3 sequence is 17 residues long. CDR3 in amino acids: CAWSVLGGRERADTQYF. The CDR3 bases are TGTGCCTGGAGTGTACTGGGGGGGCGGGAGAGGGCAGATACGCAGTATTTT.

This CDR3 reads CASSPGYRDTQYF. CDR3 bases: TGTGCCAGCTCACCAGGTTACCGGGATACGCAGTATTTT. The V call is TRBV18, the J call TRBJ2-3, with D uncertain. Trimming took 2 bases from V and 6 from J, leaving 9 bases between them. The CDR3 totals 13 residues. Per the germline V gene, CDR1 is KGHSH and CDR2 is LQKENI.